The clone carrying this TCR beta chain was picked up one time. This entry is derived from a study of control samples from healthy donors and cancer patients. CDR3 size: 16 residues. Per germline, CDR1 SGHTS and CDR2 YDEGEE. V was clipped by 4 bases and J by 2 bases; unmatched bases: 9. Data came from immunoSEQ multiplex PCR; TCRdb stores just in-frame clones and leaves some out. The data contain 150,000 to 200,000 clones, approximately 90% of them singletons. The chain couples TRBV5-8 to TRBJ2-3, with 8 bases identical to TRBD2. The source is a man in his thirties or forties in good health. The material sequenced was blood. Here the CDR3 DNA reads TGTGCCAGCAGCCCCGCCGACGGGGGGGACACAGATACGCAGTATTTT. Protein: CASSPADGGDTDTQYF.